This is a list of T cell receptor beta chains from one sample in a study of blood T cell repertoires in COVID-19. Generated by immunoSEQ multiplex PCR, the TCRdb table keeps only in-frame clones and is missing some. Of 250,000 or so clones in the sample, roughly nine tenths were seen once. The sequencing input was peripheral blood. These receptor sequences come from a young man with active or convalescent COVID-19. Both conserved end residues are part of each CDR3. The D gene is left open where the match is weak. Size values are once, few and many counts, or a class for expanded clones, and some rows have none.

j_call	v_call	d_call	clone_size	cdr3_aa	cdr3_nt
TRBJ1-4	TRBV25-1	-	once	CASSESINEKLFF	TGTGCCAGCAGTGAGAGCATTAATGAAAAACTGTTTTTT
TRBJ2-5	TRBV7-3	TRBD1	-	CASSPRQGFGETQYF	TGTGCCAGCAGCCCCCGACAGGGTTTTGGTGAGACCCAGTACTTC
TRBJ2-2	TRBV7-7	TRBD2	-	CASSLGLAGATGELFF	TGTGCTAGCAGCCTGGGACTAGCGGGAGCTACCGGGGAGCTGTTTTTT
TRBJ1-4	TRBV7-2	-	-	CASSPSGHTNEKLFF	TGTGCCAGCAGCCCATCGGGACATACCAATGAAAAACTGTTTTTT
TRBJ1-1	TRBV7-8	-	-	CASSLAWAPQVVTEAFF	TGTGCCAGCAGCTTAGCTTGGGCTCCCCAGGTGGTCACTGAAGCTTTCTTT
TRBJ1-1	TRBV7-2	-	-	CASSLESVRGTEAFF	TGTGCCAGCAGCTTAGAAAGTGTTCGGGGCACTGAAGCTTTCTTT
TRBJ2-3	TRBV7-2	TRBD2	few	CASSLGASGSTDTQYF	TGTGCCAGCAGCTTAGGGGCTAGCGGGAGCACAGATACGCAGTATTTT
TRBJ2-5	TRBV7-9	TRBD2	-	CASSFYAGGYQETQYF	TGTGCCAGCAGCTTCTATGCGGGAGGGTACCAAGAGACCCAGTACTTC
TRBJ2-3	TRBV25-1	TRBD2	-	CASRPSGGTDTQYF	TGTGCCAGCAGGCCTAGCGGGGGGACAGATACGCAGTATTTT
TRBJ2-5	TRBV7-9	-	-	CASSLVNGEQETQYF	TGTGCCAGCAGCTTAGTCAACGGGGAACAAGAGACCCAGTACTTC
TRBJ1-4	TRBV28	TRBD1	-	CASRLETGVNEKLFF	TGTGCCAGCAGGCTTGAGACAGGGGTGAACGAAAAACTGTTTTTT
TRBJ2-3	TRBV28	TRBD1	-	CATEPDRGTSKTDTQYF	TGTGCCACCGAACCCGACAGGGGCACTTCTAAAACAGATACGCAGTATTTT
TRBJ1-2	TRBV6-1	-	-	CASSDWAYGYTF	TGTGCCAGCAGTGATTGGGCCTATGGCTACACCTTC
TRBJ2-3	TRBV10-1	-	-	CASSELGGGGDTQYF	TGCGCCAGCAGTGAGTTGGGTGGCGGAGGGGATACGCAGTATTTT
TRBJ2-7	TRBV28	TRBD2	-	CASSLAGGRGEQYF	TGTGCCAGCAGTTTAGCGGGAGGTAGAGGCGAGCAGTACTTC